This TCR beta chain was recorded in a study of Ad26.COV2.S vaccination and SARS-CoV-2 variants. Overall study context: Intramuscular Ad26.COV2.S doses were given once or twice, 56 days apart.

Study findings and constraints: After vaccination, substantial breadth of spike-specific CD8+ and CD4+ responses was reported.

This table comes from immunoSEQ multiplex PCR, and its TCRdb copy is limited to in-frame clones, with some not included. This repertoire shows 430,000 or so clones, 80% to 95% found once; its top ten account for 12%. Documented treatment: roughly 20 received Ad26.COV2.S at low or high dose, single or two shots; roughly five received placebo; per-sample allocation not given. Each sample was drawn 63 days after the first injection (of vaccine or placebo). SARS-CoV-2 spike from the Wuhan strain was encoded by the vaccine, an Ad26 vector. As to this clone: Antigen: not known.

The sequence derives from a person aged 18-65 years who received the Ad26.COV2.S COVID-19 vaccine or a placebo. The material sequenced was peripheral blood, taken in a trial of Ad26.COV2.S vaccine versus placebo.

CDR3 sequence reads: CASSASLADANEQFF. The DNA for the CDR3 is TGTGCCAGCAGCGCCTCTCTAGCGGACGCAAATGAGCAGTTCTTC. The chain carries TRBV7-6 and TRBJ2-1; 7 bases are a match to TRBD2. The germline V gene has CDR1 SGHVS and CDR2 FNYEAQ. This CDR3 has 15 amino acids. V lost 5 bases, J lost 7 bases, and 11 bases stayed unmatched.